These 14 T cell receptor beta chains were sequenced from one sample in a study of T-cell reconstitution after alpha-beta-depleted transplantation in children. The TCRbeta library was prepared with unique molecular identifiers. TCRdb independently ran MiXCR on the PCR reads; one entry per CDR3 protein. Among some 550,000 distinct CDR3 sequences listed, roughly 23% were seen once. The source material was PBMCs, mostly from graft donor cells, sampled 360 days after TCRalphabeta/CD19-depleted stem cell transplant. All receptors come from a boy younger than two who had a stem cell transplant for acute myeloid leukemia, so the T cells may come from the graft donor.

The chain combines TRBV20-1 with TRBJ1-1; D uncertain. Germline V gives CDR1 DFQATT, CDR2 SNEGSKA (reference sequence). V dropped 3 bases and J dropped 11 bases, with 13 bases sitting between them. The CDR3 consists of 11 residues. This chain's CDR3 is CSARDALWAFF. The CDR3 region has the DNA TGCAGTGCTAGGGACGCCCTTTGGGCTTTCTTT.

This rearrangement joins TRBV4-3 to TRBJ2-1; TRBD2 aligns across 7 bases. CDR1 and CDR2 from the germline V gene are LGHNA and YSLEER. The CDR3 spans 18 residues. The V gene end was trimmed by 3 bases and the J gene end by 2 bases; junction bases not matched to a gene: 13. The chain's CDR3 is CASSQEPQTSWAYNEQFF. Written as DNA, the CDR3 is TGCGCCAGCAGCCAGGAGCCGCAGACTAGCTGGGCCTACAATGAGCAGTTCTTC.

In its sample, this clonotype was seen a few times. The gene calls are TRBV7-6 and TRBJ1-2; 8 nucleotides line up with TRBD1. The CDR3 is 14 residues long. Trimming removed 5 bases from V and 5 bases from J; junction bases left unmatched: 7. CDR1 and CDR2 (germline): SGHVS, FNYEAQ. The CDR3 region is CASSPTGEPYGYTF. The CDR3, as DNA: TGTGCCAGCAGCCCGACAGGGGAGCCGTATGGCTACACCTTC. Together with reference TRBV7-6 and TRBJ1-2, the CDR3 gives the full variable domain: GAGVSQSPRYKVTKRGQDVALRCDPISGHVSLYWYRQALGQGPEFLTYFNYEAQQDKSGLPNDRFSAERPEGSISTLTIQRTEQRDSAMYRCASSPTGEPYGYTFGSGTRLTVV.

The sample holds many counts of this clonotype. The chain recombines TRBV28 with TRBJ1-1; TRBD1 agrees at 8 bases. This CDR3 is 14 amino acids long. Germline lookup yields CDR1 MDHEN and CDR2 SYDVKM. V lost 5 bases and J lost 4; bases outside the gene matches: 6. This CDR3 is CASSPRTGTTEAFF. The CDR3 DNA is TGTGCCAGCAGTCCGCGGACAGGGACCACTGAAGCTTTCTTT.

This clonotype showed up just a few times. The genes are TRBV29-1 and TRBJ1-1; 8 bases line up with TRBD1. The V and J ends lost 7 bases and 2 bases, in that order; junction bases with no gene match: 3. Germline V gene sequence: CDR1 SQVTM, CDR2 ANQGSEA. This CDR3 region has 12 residues. CDR3 DNA sequence: TGCAGCGCACAGGGGGTAAACACTGAAGCTTTCTTT. It encodes CSAQGVNTEAFF. Full variable domain (missing parts from reference TRBV29-1 and TRBJ1-1): SAVISQKPSRDICQRGTSLTIQCQVDSQVTMMFWYRQQPGQSLTLIATANQGSEATYESGFVIDKFPISRPNLTFSTLTVSNMSPEDSSIYLCSAQGVNTEAFFGQGTRLTVV.

The table lists this clonotype with many counts. This chain connects TRBV12-3 or TRBV12-4 to TRBJ2-1; no clear D. With 4 bases removed from V and 0 bases from J, the gap between germline ends came to 10 bases. The CDR3 has 15 amino acids. In nucleotides, the CDR3 is TGTGCCAGCAGTTCCCCACCCCACTCCTACAATGAGCAGTTCTTC. Amino acids: CASSSPPHSYNEQFF.

At least ten counts were recorded for this clonotype. V usage is TRBV7-2 and J usage is TRBJ2-1, with D unclear. Trimming removed 2 bases from V and 2 bases from J, with 4 bases in between. The CDR3 runs 13 residues. Germline CDR1 SGHTA, CDR2 FQGNSA. In DNA form, the CDR3 reads TGTGCCAGCAGCTTACAAGCCTACAATGAGCAGTTCTTC. Residues: CASSLQAYNEQFF. The whole variable domain, filled in from reference TRBV7-2 and TRBJ2-1, reads GAGVSQSPSNKVTEKGKDVELRCDPISGHTALYWYRQSLGQGLEFLIYFQGNSAPDKSGLPSDRFSAERTGGSVSTLTIQRTQQEDSAVYLCASSLQAYNEQFFGPGTRLTVL.

This clonotype has a count of ten or more. CDR3 in amino acids: CSAKPPGGSGNTIYF. The CDR3 DNA reads as TGCAGCGCCAAACCTCCCGGGGGAAGTGGAAACACCATATATTTT. The chain carries TRBV29-1 and TRBJ1-3; TRBD1 is a possible D gene (5 bases). The CDR3 contains 15 residues. Trimming pared 7 bases from V and 3 bases from J, leaving 19 bases between. Germline CDR1 reads SQVTM; CDR2 reads ANQGSEA.

The chain is built from TRBV28 and TRBJ2-3, with 8 bases that match TRBD2. This CDR3 region has 16 residues. Germline CDR1 MDHEN, CDR2 SYDVKM. With V trimmed by 5 bases and J by 3 bases, 10 bases remained unmatched. The CDR3 spells CASSPSSGGRTDTQYF. The CDR3 nucleotides are TGTGCCAGCAGTCCCTCCTCGGGGGGGAGGACAGATACGCAGTATTTT.

This clonotype was observed many times. This chain links TRBV27 with TRBJ2-3; no clear D gene. The V gene lost 6 bases and the J gene lost 5 bases, with 18 bases spanning the gap. Germline V gene lookup returns CDR1 MNHEY and CDR2 SMNVEV (reference sequence). The CDR3 runs to 15 residues. The CDR3 sequence is CASRPAFTGKDTQYF. CDR3 nucleotides: TGTGCCAGCAGGCCCGCCTTCACGGGTAAAGATACGCAGTATTTT.

This clonotype was seen at least ten times. The chain employs TRBV20-1 and TRBJ2-1, with TRBD1 as a possible D gene (5 bases). The ends were cut back, 3 bases at V and 0 bases at J, with 15 bases in the middle. This CDR3 comprises 16 residues. CDR1 is DFQATT and CDR2 is SNEGSKA in the germline V gene (reference sequence). The CDR3 reads CSASPPRQSSYNEQFF. For the CDR3, the DNA is TGCAGTGCTAGTCCGCCACGACAGAGCTCCTACAATGAGCAGTTCTTC.

This rearrangement joins TRBV5-6 to TRBJ1-1; D is ambiguous. CDR3 length equals 14 residues. CDR1 is SGHDT and CDR2 is YYEEEE in the germline V gene. Trimming pared 0 bases from V and 1 base from J, leaving 7 bases between. The CDR3 region is CASSLGLWNTEAFF. For the CDR3, the DNA is TGTGCCAGCAGCTTGGGGCTGTGGAACACTGAAGCTTTCTTT. Looking up the rest from reference TRBV5-6 and TRBJ1-1 gives the full variable domain: DAGVTQSPTHLIKTRGQQVTLRCSPKSGHDTVSWYQQALGQGPQFIFQYYEEEERQRGNFPDRFSGHQFPNYSSELNVNALLLGDSALYLCASSLGLWNTEAFFGQGTRLTVV.

For the CDR3, the DNA is TGCAGTGCTGCCCGGGGCGGGGGAGTCACCGGGGAGCTGTTTTTT. Amino acids: CSAARGGGVTGELFF. V is TRBV20-1 and J is TRBJ2-2; TRBD2 agrees at 7 bases. After removal of 5 bases from V and 4 bases from J, the junction contained 10 bases not matched to a gene. The germline V gene encodes CDR1 DFQATT and CDR2 SNEGSKA (reference sequence). The CDR3 is 15 amino acids.

This clonotype occurred a few times. CDR3 nucleotide sequence: TGTGCCAGCAGAGTAACCGGGAGCGGGTCCTACAATGAGCAGTTCTTC. It specifies CASRVTGSGSYNEQFF. The V gene is TRBV6-1, the J gene TRBJ2-1, with D perhaps matching TRBD2 (6 bases). With 6 bases removed from V and 1 base from J, the gap between germline ends came to 16 bases. CDR1 is MNHNS, CDR2 SASEGT, per germline. The CDR3 sequence is 16 residues long.